This T cell receptor beta chain was found in a study of blood T cells in healthy people across ages. For the second PCR, which ran for 7 to 11 cycles, a sample-barcoded 5' primer and a J-beta primer mix were used. Each cDNA molecule, via a template-switch adaptor with 12 random nucleotides, was tagged. From the 5' RACE reads, TCRdb called clonotypes with MiXCR, one entry per CDR3 protein. The sample lists 540,000 or so distinct CDR3 sequences, roughly 48% occurring once. General study points: Because donor CMV status was unknown, expanded clonotype changes were possibly confounded.

This clonotype was seen only once. Its cognate antigen is unknown. Trimming took 10 bases from V and 2 from J, leaving 16 bases between them. The CDR3 sequence is 14 residues long. CDR1 is MNHEY and CDR2 is SMNVEV in the germline V gene (reference sequence). J is TRBJ2-3 and V is TRBV27; TRBD2 might be the D (5 bases). This receptor was taken from an older man in good health. Specimen: blood. The chain's CDR3 is CATRERANTDTQYF. CDR3 DNA sequence: TGTGCCACTAGAGAGAGGGCTAACACAGATACGCAGTATTTT.